A single T cell receptor beta chain is shown here with its context. Its cognate antigen has yet to be identified. Base qualities are not recorded, but no much larger clone differs from it by a single base. The sample is drawn from a study of T cell repertoires in cytomegalovirus infection (dated by TCRdb to between 2019 and 2020). For the study in its entirety: Peptide stimulations targeted recently identified HLA-C-restricted CMV epitopes, whose presentation resists viral immunomodulation, together with well-studied HLA-B-restricted epitopes. Because public TCR beta signatures pointed to carriage of CMV infection together with the matching HLA type, the HLA type of each donor mattered for the analysis.

Study-wide findings and limitations: In both this cohort and an independent cohort of 352 donors, the cumulative frequency of public TCR beta family members distinguished carriers of CMV infection plus the relevant HLA type. In the ex vivo response, HLA-C-restricted CMV-specific TCR beta clonotypes were dominant, and in two of eight donors the single most frequent clonotype came from this HLA-C-restricted group.

What the treatment or condition label conveys for this sample: in vitro stimulation with specific CMV peptide epitopes to enrich CMV-specific T cells. In the germline V gene, CDR1 corresponds to SQVTM and CDR2 to ANQGSEA. Trimming takes 0 bases from V and 2 bases from J, and the germline ends sit 11 bases apart. The CDR3 has 16 amino acids, counting the end cysteine and phenylalanine. Left in the record is the CDR3 DNA by itself, 48 bases read in frame from the first base. Data came from an Illumina HiSeq 1500. TCRdb's own reprocessing of the public reads used fastp at Q25 and MiXCR and kept productive beta chains. Each CDR3 protein gets just one entry, which takes the most common genes and DNA from the rows behind it. The sample has approximately 910,000 distinct CDR3 sequences on record, 30% to 40% of them singletons. The top ten constitute 13% of the sample.

The material sequenced was cultured CD8+ T cells from PBMCs, taken from culture after CMV antigen stimulation. The sequence joins TRBV29-1 to TRBJ1-6, with TRBD1 as a weak D call on 5 bases. The TCR was taken from a human donor in good health (CMV status not recorded). Some clones in this sample may be carry-over from other donors' samples. The CDR3 region has the sequence CSVEDVQGAYNSPLHF. DNA sequence: TGCAGCGTTGAAGACGTCCAAGGGGCCTATAATTCACCCCTCCACTTT.